The sequence of this T cell receptor (beta chain) was determined in a study of T cells in Graves' hyperthyroidism and ophthalmopathy. Whole-study context: Peripheral blood was acquired at first diagnosis, ahead of any therapy whatsoever.

This clonotype was recorded at least ten times. Absent ophthalmopathy progression within 18 months defined stable Graves' hyperthyroidism. Participants, patients aged 18 to 65, had newly diagnosed hyperthyroidism with a duration under 2 months. Patients were excluded for uncontrolled infection, other autoimmune disease, pregnancy or lactation. Authors of the study amplified TCR beta CDR3 regions from RNA transcripts. Using the HTBI primer set, a first-round RT-PCR was run on the TCR CDR3. TCRdb reanalysed the multiplex PCR reads using MiXCR and keeps one entry per CDR3 protein. Found here are approximately 400,000 distinct CDR3 sequences, 15% of them singletons; the top ten hold about 31%. The sequence derives from a woman aged 25 to 45 with Graves' hyperthyroidism. Sequences were obtained from blood.

The CDR3 loop is CASSSSDTQYF. CDR3 bases: TGTGCCAGCTCGAGCTCAGATACGCAGTATTTT. The rearrangement uses TRBV18 and TRBJ2-3; no definite D call. With 6 bases removed from V and 4 bases from J, the gap between germline ends came to 5 bases. CDR1 and CDR2 (germline): KGHSH, LQKENI. The CDR3 spans 11 residues.